Shown below are 30 T cell receptor beta chains from a single sample sequenced in a study of T cells in Graves' hyperthyroidism and ophthalmopathy (dated by TCRdb to about 2019). Receptors were amplified or captured by multiplex PCR. TCRdb records Illumina HiSeq 2000 as the sequencer. The TCR beta CDR3 regions were amplified from RNA transcripts. For the first round of RT-PCR on the TCR CDR3, the HTBI primer set was used together with the Qiagen OneStep RT-PCR kit. The public sequencing data were trimmed at Q25 with fastp and processed into clonotypes with MiXCR by TCRdb, which kept only in-frame beta chains. Rows merge per CDR3 protein into single entries with the most common DNA and genes. Within this sample are fewer than 450,000 distinct CDR3 sequences, with 18% of them counted one time only. 40% of the sample lies in the top ten. Sequencing was performed on blood. The source is a man between 18 and 35 years old with Graves' ophthalmopathy.

V and J are TRBV6-1 and TRBJ1-6; 10 nucleotides line up with TRBD1. Germline V gene data show CDR1 as MNHNS and CDR2 as SASEGT. CDR3 size: 16 residues. Trimming removed 11 bases from V and 9 bases from J; junction bases left unmatched: 16. CDR3 amino acids: CAGRQRDRGWGSPLHF. The CDR3 bases are TGTGCCGGGAGACAACGGGACAGGGGATGGGGTTCACCCCTCCACTTT.

The chain links TRBV4-1 to TRBJ2-3, with D tentatively TRBD1 or TRBD2 (5 bases each). This CDR3 spans 15 amino acids. V was cut by 7 bases and J by 0 bases, with 14 bases left in between. Germline V lookup: CDR1 MGHRA, CDR2 YSYEKL. The CDR3 bases are TGCGCCAGCACCGGGGCAGCTTTTAGCACAGATACGCAGTATTTT. Translation: CASTGAAFSTDTQYF.

The chain couples TRBV18 to TRBJ2-7, with D possibly TRBD1 on 6 matching bases. From germline, CDR1 is KGHSH and CDR2 LQKENI. This CDR3 is 14 amino acids long. Trimming pared 3 bases from V and 0 bases from J, leaving 9 bases between. The CDR3 nucleotides are TGTGCCAGCTCACCCAACAGGGACTCCTACGAGCAGTACTTC. Translating it yields CASSPNRDSYEQYF.

This clonotype has at least ten counts. This rearrangement joins TRBV28 to TRBJ1-2; D is perhaps TRBD1 (6 bases). There are 13 residues in the CDR3. The V end lost 4 bases, the J end lost 2 bases, and 8 bases lay between the germline ends. Per germline, CDR1 MDHEN and CDR2 SYDVKM. The CDR3 sequence: CASSSGQNYGYTF. CDR3 nucleotide sequence: TGTGCCAGCAGTTCGGGACAAAACTATGGCTACACCTTC.

The gene calls are TRBV7-8 and TRBJ2-7, with 7 bases fitting TRBD2. Trimming cost V 2 bases and J 2 bases; bases outside gene matches: 3. The CDR3 spans 14 residues. Germline CDR1 and CDR2: SGHVS and FQNEAQ. The CDR3 DNA reads TGTGCCAGCAGCTTAAGGCTAGCGGCCTACGAGCAGTACTTC. Translation: CASSLRLAAYEQYF. The full variable domain, its missing parts supplied by reference TRBV7-8 and TRBJ2-7, is GAGVSQSPRYKVAKRGQDVALRCDPISGHVSLFWYQQALGQGPEFLTYFQNEAQLDKSGLPSDRFFAERPEGSVSTLKIQRTQQEDSAVYLCASSLRLAAYEQYFGPGTRLTVT.

At least ten counts were recorded for this clonotype. The V and J genes are TRBV6-1 and TRBJ2-3; 8 bases are a match to TRBD1. Germline loops: CDR1 MNHNS, CDR2 SASEGT. This CDR3 is built from 17 residues. V lost 0 bases, J lost 1 base, and 6 bases stayed unmatched. This CDR3 is CASSEALLGQGTDTQYF. The CDR3, as DNA: TGTGCCAGCAGTGAAGCGCTATTGGGACAGGGCACAGATACGCAGTATTTT.

The chain links TRBV5-1 to TRBJ2-2, with D perhaps TRBD2 (5 bases). Between the trimmed V and J ends, which lost 7 bases and 0 bases, there was a span of 10 bases. The CDR3 runs to 14 residues. Germline values: CDR1 SGHRS, CDR2 YFSETQ. CDR3 loop: CASFTRANTGELFF. CDR3 sequence (DNA): TGCGCCAGCTTCACGAGGGCGAACACCGGGGAGCTGTTTTTT.

The rearrangement uses TRBV10-2 and TRBJ2-5, with 9 bases that match TRBD2. The CDR3 contains 16 residues. V shed 0 bases, J shed 5 bases, and the junction held 7 bases outside the gene matches. Per germline, CDR1 WSHSY and CDR2 SAAADI. In nucleotides, the CDR3 is TGCGCCAGCAGTGAGTCGATCCTAGCGGGGCCGGAGACCCAGTACTTC. Protein sequence: CASSESILAGPETQYF.

In its sample, this clonotype was seen a few times. The V call is TRBV19, the J call TRBJ1-5; 7 positions match TRBD1. The CDR3 length is 15 residues. Trimming took 4 bases from V and 5 from J; bases not matched to a gene: 8. Looked up from germline, CDR1 is LNHDA and CDR2 is SQIVND (reference sequence). In nucleotides, the CDR3 is TGTGCCAGTAGTAGACTACAGGGGACTGATCAGCCCCAGCATTTT. This translates into CASSRLQGTDQPQHF.

This clonotype was recorded a few times. This chain connects TRBV20-1 to TRBJ2-5; TRBD2 matches 14 bases. Germline V CDR1 and CDR2: DFQATT, SNEGSKA (reference sequence). CDR3 length: 16 residues. V lost 0 bases and J lost 5; bases outside the gene matches: 5. CDR3 in amino acids: CSARDLWTSGGETQYF. The CDR3 DNA follows: TGCAGTGCTAGAGATTTATGGACTAGCGGGGGGGAGACCCAGTACTTC.

The table lists this clonotype with a few counts. The chain uses TRBV7-9 and TRBJ1-3; no clear D gene. Trimming stripped 10 bases from V and 3 bases from J, with 16 bases between. The CDR3 covers 14 residues. Germline CDR1 SEHNR, CDR2 FQNEAQ (reference sequence). This CDR3 is CAIAGGLLGNTIYF. The DNA of the CDR3 is TGTGCCATCGCGGGCGGACTCCTTGGAAACACCATATATTTT.

The CDR3 DNA reads as TGTGCCAGCAGCCAAGGGGGCGGAGGTTACACAGATACGCAGTATTTT. Translation: CASSQGGGGYTDTQYF. The rearrangement joins TRBV4-2 to TRBJ2-3; D may correspond to TRBD1 or TRBD2 (5 bases each). Germline-derived CDR1 and CDR2 are LGHNA and YNFKEQ. V shed 1 base and J shed 2 bases, with 13 bases lying between them. The CDR3 runs 16 residues.

The chain uses TRBV6-1 and TRBJ1-5; 9 bases map to TRBD1. V trimming: 4 bases; J trimming: 2 bases; junction bases outside the gene matches: 9. From germline, CDR1 is MNHNS and CDR2 SASEGT. The length of the CDR3 is 17 residues. This chain's CDR3 is CASSGLTGGWGNQPQHF. The CDR3 DNA is TGTGCCAGCAGTGGACTCACAGGGGGCTGGGGCAATCAGCCCCAGCATTTT.

The chain is built from TRBV4-1 and TRBJ1-4; D is unresolved. This CDR3 region has 15 residues. Trimming removed 1 base from V and 3 bases from J, with 9 bases in between. Germline CDR1 reads MGHRA; CDR2 reads YSYEKL. CDR3 sequence: CASSQGRSSNEKLFF. CDR3 DNA sequence: TGCGCCAGCAGCCAAGGGCGGAGTTCTAATGAAAAACTGTTTTTT.

This clonotype has ten or more counts. The chain joins TRBV11-1 to TRBJ2-5; perhaps TRBD1 as D (6 bases). Germline assignment: CDR1 SGHAT and CDR2 FQDESV (reference sequence). There are 15 residues in the CDR3. Between the trimmed V and J ends, which lost 0 bases and 3 bases, there was a span of 11 bases. CDR3 in DNA: TGTGCCAGCAGCTTAGCCCGGGACATAGAAGAGACCCAGTACTTC. As protein: CASSLARDIEETQYF.

The chain has TRBV4-2 and TRBJ1-6; 10 bases are a match to TRBD1. Germline CDR1 and CDR2: LGHNA and YNFKEQ. The CDR3 sequence is 13 residues long. The junction had 5 bases not matched to a gene; V was cut back by 8 bases and J by 10 bases. As DNA, the CDR3 is TGTGCCAGCGAGGGACAGGGGAACTCACCCCTCCACTTT. Protein: CASEGQGNSPLHF.

In its sample, this clonotype was seen a few times. The chain links TRBV18 to TRBJ1-4; D uncertain. V gave up 4 bases and J gave up 6 bases, with 6 bases separating them. The CDR3 contains 12 residues. The germline CDR1 and CDR2 sequences are KGHSH and LQKENI. The CDR3 region has the DNA TGTGCCAGCTCACGTGCGGATGAAAAACTGTTTTTT. Translated: CASSRADEKLFF.

This clonotype was recorded many times. The chain carries TRBV15 and TRBJ2-5, with D possibly being TRBD1 (6 bases). CDR3 size: 17 residues. V shed 4 bases and J shed 2 bases, with 20 bases lying between them. Germline V gene data show CDR1 as LNHNV and CDR2 as YYDKDF (reference sequence). The CDR3 DNA reads TGTGCCACCAGCAACCAGGGGAAAGGGTTAGAACAAGAGACCCAGTACTTC. Its translation is CATSNQGKGLEQETQYF. Complete variable domain (other parts from reference TRBV15 and TRBJ2-5): DAMVIQNPRYQVTQFGKPVTLSCSQTLNHNVMYWYQQKSSQAPKLLFHYYDKDFNNEADTPDNFQSRRPNTSFCFLDIRSPGLGDTAMYLCATSNQGKGLEQETQYFGPGTRLLVL.

This clonotype has only a few counts. This sequence joins TRBV5-5 and TRBJ1-6; 9 bases fit TRBD1. The J segment lost 6 bases and the V segment lost 5 bases, leaving 9 bases of the junction unmatched. Germline CDR1 reads SGHKS; CDR2 reads YYEKEE (reference sequence). The CDR3 sequence is 16 residues long. Written as DNA, the CDR3 is TGTGCCAGCAGTTCGGACAGGGGATATATTAATTCACCCCTCCACTTT. It specifies CASSSDRGYINSPLHF.

This clonotype was observed at least ten times. The chain uses TRBV12-3 or TRBV12-4 and TRBJ1-3; D is undetermined. Trimming pared 5 bases from V and 0 bases from J, leaving 8 bases between. The CDR3 is made up of 14 amino acids. The CDR3 nucleotides read TGTGCCAGCAGTCCCCCAAGCTCTGGAAACACCATATATTTT. It is translated as CASSPPSSGNTIYF.

This chain uses TRBV11-2 with TRBJ2-3; TRBD2 is a possible D gene (7 bases). Deletions cut 5 bases from V and 5 bases from J, with 20 bases between. The CDR3 loop spans 16 amino acids. CDR1 and CDR2 (germline): SGHAT, FQNNGV. CDR3 sequence: CASSPPAGARGDTQYF. CDR3 sequence (DNA): TGTGCCAGCAGCCCTCCGGCGGGGGCCCGGGGAGATACGCAGTATTTT.

The chain recombines TRBV19 with TRBJ1-2, with 8 bases fitting TRBD1. The CDR3 length is 15 residues. The J segment lost 7 bases and the V segment lost 5 bases, leaving 12 bases of the junction unmatched. Germline V gives CDR1 LNHDA, CDR2 SQIVND (reference sequence). CDR3 amino acids: CASSPSGTGEVGYTF. Here the CDR3 DNA reads TGTGCCAGTAGTCCCTCCGGGACAGGTGAAGTTGGCTACACCTTC.

The CDR3 nucleotides read TGTGCCAGCAGTTTTCTACACAAACCGAACACTGAAGCTTTCTTT. Translated: CASSFLHKPNTEAFF. The V call is TRBV28, the J call TRBJ1-1; D not resolved. V lost 3 bases, J lost 1 base, and 12 bases lay in between. Germline V CDR1 and CDR2: MDHEN, SYDVKM. The CDR3 runs 15 residues.

The rearrangement uses TRBV7-9 and TRBJ1-2; no definite D call. From germline, CDR1 is SEHNR and CDR2 FQNEAQ (reference sequence). Trimming cost V 0 bases and J 3 bases, with 5 bases left between them. CDR3 length equals 13 residues. The CDR3 DNA sequence: TGTGCCAGCAGCTTAGCGTCCCACTATGGCTACACCTTC. Translation: CASSLASHYGYTF.

This clonotype was observed at least ten times. V usage is TRBV3-1 and J usage is TRBJ1-2, with 8 bases matching TRBD1. V lost 3 bases, J lost 4 bases, and 10 bases stayed unmatched. Germline V lookup: CDR1 LGHDT, CDR2 YNNKEL (reference sequence). The CDR3 length is 16 residues. CDR3 nucleotides: TGTGCCAGCAGCCAGAAGGGTCGAGACAGGGGCTATGGCTACACCTTC. This gives the protein CASSQKGRDRGYGYTF.

For this clonotype: Possible read error: a much larger clone is one base away. V usage is TRBV6-2 or TRBV6-3 and J usage is TRBJ2-5, with TRBD1 identical over 8 bases. Germline V gene lookup returns CDR1 MNHEY and CDR2 SVGEGT. The CDR3 spans 15 residues. Written as DNA, the CDR3 is TGTGCCAGCAGATACAGGGGGGAAATTGGAGAGACCCAGCACTTC. Its translation: CASRYRGEIGETQHF.

Notes on this clonotype: One junction end disagrees with the germline gene, perhaps due to a read error. The chain carries TRBV5-1 and TRBJ1-2; D ambiguous. The germline V gene has CDR1 SGHRS and CDR2 YFSETQ. The CDR3 contains 11 residues. The CDR3 nucleotides are TGCGCCAGCAGCAAGGACGGGCTTTTTGCCTTC. This sequence encodes CASSKDGLFAF. Complete variable domain (other parts from reference TRBV5-1 and TRBJ1-2): KAGVTQTPRYLIKTRGQQVTLSCSPISGHRSVSWYQQTPGQGLQFLFEYFSETQRNKGNFPGRFSGRQFSNSRSEMNVSTLELGDSALYLCASSKDGLFAFGSGTRLTVV.

This clonotype was picked up many times. The chain recombines TRBV7-8 with TRBJ2-3; 8 nucleotides line up with TRBD1. The CDR3 has 17 residues. Germline assignment: CDR1 SGHVS and CDR2 FQNEAQ. The ends lost 5 bases at V and 0 bases at J; junction bases unmatched: 10. CDR3 loop: CASSKPGDRISTDTQYF. In DNA, the CDR3 is TGTGCCAGCAGCAAACCAGGGGACAGGATTAGCACAGATACGCAGTATTTT.

As for this clonotype: Its ends do not fully match the called genes, so a read error is possible. The rearrangement joins TRBV27 to TRBJ2-3; D may be TRBD1 or TRBD2 (5 bases each). CDR3 length: 14 amino acids. Germline V gene data show CDR1 as MNHEY and CDR2 as SMNVEV (reference sequence). The CDR3 coding sequence is TGTGCCGGCAGGCCCCCGGGGAAGGGGGATACGCAGTATTTT. This codes for CAGRPPGKGDTQYF.

The table lists this clonotype with many counts. This chain uses TRBV20-1 with TRBJ1-1; D unresolved. V gave up 4 bases and J gave up 1 base, with 13 bases separating them. Germline CDR1 reads DFQATT; CDR2 reads SNEGSKA (reference sequence). There are 14 residues in the CDR3. The CDR3 nucleotides are TGCAGTGCTATTCGACGTATCACGAACACTGAAGCTTTCTTT. Its protein product is CSAIRRITNTEAFF.